This TCR beta chain was found in a study of shared clonotypes between healthy human individuals. As regards this clone: The antigen is unknown.

Only in-frame clones appear in the TCRdb table, and some are missing; sequencing was by immunoSEQ multiplex PCR. The sample has around 2.5 million clones; approximately 93% are singletons. Study conclusions and caveats: Some clonotypes were shared by all four sorted-subset donors, while others were not shared. The non-shared ones had lower generation probabilities than the shared ones. Naive subsets generally exceeded memory subsets in estimated richness. Among four donors, roughly 5.5% of naive CD4 clonotypes were found in common.

CDR1 and CDR2 from the germline V gene are SGHTA and FQGTGA. This CDR3 region has 14 residues. Trimming pared 5 bases from V and 2 bases from J, leaving 11 bases between. The chain couples TRBV7-3 to TRBJ2-3; D perhaps matches TRBD1 (6 bases). The clonotype comes from a man younger than 35 in good health. Some clones in this sample may be carry-over from other donors' samples. Sequenced: naive CD4+ T cells from PBMCs. Subset defined: CD45RA+ positively selected. Here the CDR3 DNA reads TGTGCCAGCAGCAAAGACAGGAACACAGATACGCAGTATTTT. Translation gives CASSKDRNTDTQYF.